This T cell receptor (beta chain) was sequenced for a study of control samples from healthy donors and cancer patients. The V and J ends lost 2 bases and 3 bases respectively, with 11 bases between them. CDR1 and CDR2 from the germline V gene are MNHEY and SVGEGT. The CDR3 totals 14 residues. Assay used: immunoSEQ multiplex PCR; TCRdb lists only in-frame clones, some missing. Among about 220,000 clones listed, around 94% were seen once. The material sequenced was blood. The chain recombines TRBV6-2 or TRBV6-3 with TRBJ2-7, with D possibly TRBD1 on 6 matching bases. The sequence was collected from a man aged 50 to 60 in good health. DNA for the CDR3: TGTGCCAGCAGTTACCGCAGGGGTATCTACGAGCAGTACTTC. It encodes CASSYRRGIYEQYF.